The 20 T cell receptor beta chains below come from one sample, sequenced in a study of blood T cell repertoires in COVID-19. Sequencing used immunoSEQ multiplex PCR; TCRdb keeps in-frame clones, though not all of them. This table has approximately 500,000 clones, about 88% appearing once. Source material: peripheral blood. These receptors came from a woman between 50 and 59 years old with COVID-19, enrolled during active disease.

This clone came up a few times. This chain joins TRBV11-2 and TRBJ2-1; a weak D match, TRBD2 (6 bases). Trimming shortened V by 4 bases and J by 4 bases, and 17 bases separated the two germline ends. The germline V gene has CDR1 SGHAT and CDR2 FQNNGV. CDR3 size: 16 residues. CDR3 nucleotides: TGTGCCAGCAGCTCACCGGAGGGTCTGGGGTACAATGAGCAGTTCTTC. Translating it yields CASSSPEGLGYNEQFF.

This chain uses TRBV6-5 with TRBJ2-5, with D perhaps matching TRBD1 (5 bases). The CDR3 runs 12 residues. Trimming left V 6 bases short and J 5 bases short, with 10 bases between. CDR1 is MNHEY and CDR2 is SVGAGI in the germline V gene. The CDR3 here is CASRRGLETQYF. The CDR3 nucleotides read TGTGCCAGCAGAAGGGGCTTGGAGACCCAGTACTTC.

The CDR3 sequence is CASSLKQGYGYTF. DNA of the CDR3: TGTGCCAGCAGTTTAAAACAGGGGTATGGCTACACCTTC. V gene TRBV27 combines with J gene TRBJ1-2; 7 bases are shared with TRBD1. Germline assignment: CDR1 MNHEY and CDR2 SMNVEV (reference sequence). The V and J ends lost 2 bases and 5 bases, in that order; junction bases with no gene match: 2. CDR3 size: 13 residues.

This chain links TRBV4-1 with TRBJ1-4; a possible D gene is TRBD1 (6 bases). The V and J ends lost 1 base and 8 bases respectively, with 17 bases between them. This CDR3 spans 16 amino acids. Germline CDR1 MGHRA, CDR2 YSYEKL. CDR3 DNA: TGCGCCAGCAGCCAAGTGGGGTTCAGGGGTCGAGAAAAACTGTTTTTT. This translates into CASSQVGFRGREKLFF.

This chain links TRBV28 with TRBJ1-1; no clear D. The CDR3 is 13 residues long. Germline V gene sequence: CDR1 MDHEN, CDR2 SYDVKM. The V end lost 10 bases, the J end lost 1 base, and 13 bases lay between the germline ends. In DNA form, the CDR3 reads TGTGCCACCACTGGGCAGCCGAACACTGAAGCTTTCTTT. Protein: CATTGQPNTEAFF.

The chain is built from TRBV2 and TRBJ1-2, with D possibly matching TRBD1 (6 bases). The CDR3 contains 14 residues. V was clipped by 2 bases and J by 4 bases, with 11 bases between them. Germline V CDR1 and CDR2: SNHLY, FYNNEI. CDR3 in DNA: TGTGCCAGCAGTGAAATCGGGGGGCTCTATGGCTACACCTTC. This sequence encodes CASSEIGGLYGYTF.

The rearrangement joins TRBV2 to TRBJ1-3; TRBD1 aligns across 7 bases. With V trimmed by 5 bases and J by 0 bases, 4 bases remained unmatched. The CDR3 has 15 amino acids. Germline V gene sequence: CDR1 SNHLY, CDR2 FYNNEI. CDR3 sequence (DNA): TGTGCCAGCAGTCGGGACAGAAGCTCTGGAAACACCATATATTTT. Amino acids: CASSRDRSSGNTIYF.

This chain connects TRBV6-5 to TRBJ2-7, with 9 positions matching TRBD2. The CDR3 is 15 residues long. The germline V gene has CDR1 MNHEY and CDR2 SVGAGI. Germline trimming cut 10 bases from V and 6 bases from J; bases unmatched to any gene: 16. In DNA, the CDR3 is TGTGCCACCAAACGGACCCAGGGGCGGGGGGGCGAGCAGTACTTC. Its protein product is CATKRTQGRGGEQYF.

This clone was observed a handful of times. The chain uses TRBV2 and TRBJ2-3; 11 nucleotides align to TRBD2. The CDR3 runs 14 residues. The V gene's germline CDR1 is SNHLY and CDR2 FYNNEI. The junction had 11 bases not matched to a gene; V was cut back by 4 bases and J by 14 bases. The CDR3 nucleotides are TGTGCCAGCAGTGTAGGGGTAGCGGGGGGGCATCGGTATTTT. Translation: CASSVGVAGGHRYF. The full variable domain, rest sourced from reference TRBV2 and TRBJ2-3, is EPEVTQTPSHQVTQMGQEVILRCVPISNHLYFYWYRQILGQKVEFLVSFYNNEISEKSEIFDDQFSVERPDGSNFTLKIRSTKLEDSAMYFCASSVGVAGGHRYFGPGTRLTVL.

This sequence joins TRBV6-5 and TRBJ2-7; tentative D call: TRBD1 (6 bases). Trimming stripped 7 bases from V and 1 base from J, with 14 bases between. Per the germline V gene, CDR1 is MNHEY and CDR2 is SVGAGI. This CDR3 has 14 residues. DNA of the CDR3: TGTGCCAGCACAGACCCGAGGGGGTCCTACGAGCAGTACTTC. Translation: CASTDPRGSYEQYF.

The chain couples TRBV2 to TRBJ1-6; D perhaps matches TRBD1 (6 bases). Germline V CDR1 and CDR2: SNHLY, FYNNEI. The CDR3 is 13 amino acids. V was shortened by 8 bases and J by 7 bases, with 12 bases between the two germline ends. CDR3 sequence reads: CASLRGGNSPLHF. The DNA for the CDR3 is TGTGCCAGCCTCCGGGGGGGCAATTCACCCCTCCACTTT. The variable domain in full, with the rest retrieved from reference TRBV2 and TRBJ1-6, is EPEVTQTPSHQVTQMGQEVILRCVPISNHLYFYWYRQILGQKVEFLVSFYNNEISEKSEIFDDQFSVERPDGSNFTLKIRSTKLEDSAMYFCASLRGGNSPLHFGNGTRLTVT.

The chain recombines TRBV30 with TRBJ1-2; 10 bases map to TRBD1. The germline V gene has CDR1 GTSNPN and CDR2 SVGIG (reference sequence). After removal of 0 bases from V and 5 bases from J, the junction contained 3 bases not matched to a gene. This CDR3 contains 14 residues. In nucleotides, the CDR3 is TGTGCCTGGAGTGTTTGGGACAGGGGTTATGGCTACACCTTC. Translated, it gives CAWSVWDRGYGYTF.

CDR3 in DNA: TGTGCCAGCAGCCCACGGGAGCCGGGACAGGGGGCTCACGAGCAGTACTTC. Translated, it gives CASSPREPGQGAHEQYF. The chain uses TRBV7-7 and TRBJ2-7, with TRBD1 identical over 12 bases. CDR3 length: 17 residues. Germline V gene sequence: CDR1 SSHAT, CDR2 FNYEAQ (reference sequence). V lost 5 bases and J lost 5; bases outside the gene matches: 13.

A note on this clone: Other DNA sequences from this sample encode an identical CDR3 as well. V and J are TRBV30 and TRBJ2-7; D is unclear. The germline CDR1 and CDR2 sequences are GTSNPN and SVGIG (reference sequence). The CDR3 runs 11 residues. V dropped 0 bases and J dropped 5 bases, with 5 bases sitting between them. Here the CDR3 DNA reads TGTGCCTGGAGTGTACTTGACGAGCAGTACTTC. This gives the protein CAWSVLDEQYF.

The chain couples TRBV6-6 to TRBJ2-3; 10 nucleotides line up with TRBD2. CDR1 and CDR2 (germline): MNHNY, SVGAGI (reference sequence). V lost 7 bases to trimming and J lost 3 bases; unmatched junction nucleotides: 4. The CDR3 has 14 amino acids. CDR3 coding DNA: TGTGCCAGCAACCCTAGCGGGGGAACAGATACGCAGTATTTT. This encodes CASNPSGGTDTQYF.

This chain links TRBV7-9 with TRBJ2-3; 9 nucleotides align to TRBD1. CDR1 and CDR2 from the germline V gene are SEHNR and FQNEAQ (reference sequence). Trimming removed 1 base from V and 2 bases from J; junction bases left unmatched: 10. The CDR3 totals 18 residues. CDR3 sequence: CASSLVTGTGSDTDTQYF. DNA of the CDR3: TGTGCCAGCAGCTTAGTCACCGGGACAGGGAGTGACACAGATACGCAGTATTTT.

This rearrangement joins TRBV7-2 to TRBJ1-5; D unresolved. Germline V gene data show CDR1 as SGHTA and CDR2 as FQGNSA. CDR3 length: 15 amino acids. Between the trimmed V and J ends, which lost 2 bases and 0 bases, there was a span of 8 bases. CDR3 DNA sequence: TGTGCCAGCAGCTTACGAGAATATAGCAATCAGCCCCAGCATTTT. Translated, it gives CASSLREYSNQPQHF.

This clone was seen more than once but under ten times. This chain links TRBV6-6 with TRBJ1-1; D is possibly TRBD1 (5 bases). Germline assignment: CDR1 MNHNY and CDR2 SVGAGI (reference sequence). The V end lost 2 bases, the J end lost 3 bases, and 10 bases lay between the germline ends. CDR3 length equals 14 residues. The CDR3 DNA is TGTGCCAGCAGTTACGCAGGGAGGGACACTGAAGCTTTCTTT. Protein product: CASSYAGRDTEAFF.

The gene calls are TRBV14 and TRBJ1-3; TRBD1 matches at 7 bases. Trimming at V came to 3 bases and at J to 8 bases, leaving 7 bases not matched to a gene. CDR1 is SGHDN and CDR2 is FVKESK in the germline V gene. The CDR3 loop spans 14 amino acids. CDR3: CASSQRGTVDTIYF. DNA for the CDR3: TGTGCCAGCAGCCAGAGGGGGACAGTGGACACCATATATTTT.

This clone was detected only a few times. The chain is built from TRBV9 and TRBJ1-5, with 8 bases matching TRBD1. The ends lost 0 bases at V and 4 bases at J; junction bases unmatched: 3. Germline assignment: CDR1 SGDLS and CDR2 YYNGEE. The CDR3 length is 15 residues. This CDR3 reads CASSVGTGRNQPQHF. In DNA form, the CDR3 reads TGTGCCAGCAGCGTAGGGACAGGGAGAAATCAGCCCCAGCATTTT. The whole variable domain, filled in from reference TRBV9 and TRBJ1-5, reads DSGVTQTPKHLITATGQRVTLRCSPRSGDLSVYWYQQSLDQGLQFLIQYYNGEERAKGNILERFSAQQFPDLHSELNLSSLELGDSALYFCASSVGTGRNQPQHFGDGTRLSIL.